This entry is about one T cell receptor (beta chain). Its antigen is as yet unknown. cDNA reverse transcribed from extracted RNA served as the sequencing template. Libraries were prepared by immunoSEQ multiplex PCR; TCRdb keeps only in-frame clonotypes and omits some of them. The sample lists some 80,000 clones; approximately 66% were seen once. The sample belongs to a study of CD8+ T cells in alopecia areata. Regarding the study as a whole: Lesional tissue from the scalp (especially in alopecia totalis/universalis) showed higher clonality than normal scalp. Both scalp clonality and the expanded CD8+ clones among the top 100 showed a significant decrease with tofacitinib. Normal skin contains resident alphabeta T cells, and these are also sequenced in scalp samples.

Noted treatment: oral pan-JAK inhibitor, 5-10 mg twice daily. The CDR3 extends over 12 amino acids. V was clipped by 4 bases and J by 10 bases; unmatched bases: 6. CDR1 and CDR2 (germline): SGHRS, YFSETQ. The sample in question was CD8+ T cells sorted from blood, obtained at week 24, from a patient treated with tofacitinib. The source of this sequence is a human donor with alopecia areata. J is TRBJ1-1 and V is TRBV5-1; 8 bases map to TRBD1. CDR3: CASSQDRAAAFF. As DNA, the CDR3 is TGCGCCAGCAGCCAGGACAGGGCGGCAGCTTTCTTT.